Shown below are 2 T cell receptor beta chains from a single sample sequenced in a study of human T cells and chemical hapten exposure. Noted time point: patch test 3, about 24 weeks after DPC sensitization. Treatment in this sample: therapeutic diphenylcyclopropenone sensitization with weekly scalp DPC. One entry per CDR3 protein, called by TCRdb with MiXCR from the RACE reads. The table shows roughly 71,000 distinct CDR3 sequences, with over 8.5% occurring only once. The starting material was whole blood, obtained in connection with sensitization to the hapten diphenylcyclopropenone (DPC). These receptors came from a woman aged 45-59 years with alopecia areata. Some clones in this sample may be carry-over from other donors' samples.

V gene TRBV7-9 combines with J gene TRBJ2-1, with 8 nucleotides matching TRBD2. After removal of 3 bases from V and 6 bases from J, the junction contained 10 bases not matched to a gene. From germline, CDR1 is SEHNR and CDR2 FQNEAQ (reference sequence). CDR3 size: 16 residues. In nucleotides, the CDR3 is TGTGCCAGCAGCTTGCCGGGAGGGGCGCTGTCCAATGAGCAGTTCTTC. Encoded protein: CASSLPGGALSNEQFF. Filled out from reference TRBV7-9 and TRBJ2-1, the complete variable domain reads DTGVSQNPRHKITKRGQNVTFRCDPISEHNRLYWYRQTLGQGPEFLTYFQNEAQLEKSRLLSDRFSAERPKGSFSTLEIQRTEQGDSAMYLCASSLPGGALSNEQFFGPGTRLTVL.

This CDR3 reads CSLRLAPGSDTQYF. The CDR3, as DNA: TGCAGCTTAAGACTAGCGCCAGGATCAGATACGCAGTATTTT. V usage is TRBV29-1 and J usage is TRBJ2-3; 8 bases agree with TRBD2. CDR1 and CDR2 (germline): SQVTM, ANQGSEA. This CDR3 has 14 amino acids. V was clipped by 8 bases and J by 4 bases; unmatched bases: 11.